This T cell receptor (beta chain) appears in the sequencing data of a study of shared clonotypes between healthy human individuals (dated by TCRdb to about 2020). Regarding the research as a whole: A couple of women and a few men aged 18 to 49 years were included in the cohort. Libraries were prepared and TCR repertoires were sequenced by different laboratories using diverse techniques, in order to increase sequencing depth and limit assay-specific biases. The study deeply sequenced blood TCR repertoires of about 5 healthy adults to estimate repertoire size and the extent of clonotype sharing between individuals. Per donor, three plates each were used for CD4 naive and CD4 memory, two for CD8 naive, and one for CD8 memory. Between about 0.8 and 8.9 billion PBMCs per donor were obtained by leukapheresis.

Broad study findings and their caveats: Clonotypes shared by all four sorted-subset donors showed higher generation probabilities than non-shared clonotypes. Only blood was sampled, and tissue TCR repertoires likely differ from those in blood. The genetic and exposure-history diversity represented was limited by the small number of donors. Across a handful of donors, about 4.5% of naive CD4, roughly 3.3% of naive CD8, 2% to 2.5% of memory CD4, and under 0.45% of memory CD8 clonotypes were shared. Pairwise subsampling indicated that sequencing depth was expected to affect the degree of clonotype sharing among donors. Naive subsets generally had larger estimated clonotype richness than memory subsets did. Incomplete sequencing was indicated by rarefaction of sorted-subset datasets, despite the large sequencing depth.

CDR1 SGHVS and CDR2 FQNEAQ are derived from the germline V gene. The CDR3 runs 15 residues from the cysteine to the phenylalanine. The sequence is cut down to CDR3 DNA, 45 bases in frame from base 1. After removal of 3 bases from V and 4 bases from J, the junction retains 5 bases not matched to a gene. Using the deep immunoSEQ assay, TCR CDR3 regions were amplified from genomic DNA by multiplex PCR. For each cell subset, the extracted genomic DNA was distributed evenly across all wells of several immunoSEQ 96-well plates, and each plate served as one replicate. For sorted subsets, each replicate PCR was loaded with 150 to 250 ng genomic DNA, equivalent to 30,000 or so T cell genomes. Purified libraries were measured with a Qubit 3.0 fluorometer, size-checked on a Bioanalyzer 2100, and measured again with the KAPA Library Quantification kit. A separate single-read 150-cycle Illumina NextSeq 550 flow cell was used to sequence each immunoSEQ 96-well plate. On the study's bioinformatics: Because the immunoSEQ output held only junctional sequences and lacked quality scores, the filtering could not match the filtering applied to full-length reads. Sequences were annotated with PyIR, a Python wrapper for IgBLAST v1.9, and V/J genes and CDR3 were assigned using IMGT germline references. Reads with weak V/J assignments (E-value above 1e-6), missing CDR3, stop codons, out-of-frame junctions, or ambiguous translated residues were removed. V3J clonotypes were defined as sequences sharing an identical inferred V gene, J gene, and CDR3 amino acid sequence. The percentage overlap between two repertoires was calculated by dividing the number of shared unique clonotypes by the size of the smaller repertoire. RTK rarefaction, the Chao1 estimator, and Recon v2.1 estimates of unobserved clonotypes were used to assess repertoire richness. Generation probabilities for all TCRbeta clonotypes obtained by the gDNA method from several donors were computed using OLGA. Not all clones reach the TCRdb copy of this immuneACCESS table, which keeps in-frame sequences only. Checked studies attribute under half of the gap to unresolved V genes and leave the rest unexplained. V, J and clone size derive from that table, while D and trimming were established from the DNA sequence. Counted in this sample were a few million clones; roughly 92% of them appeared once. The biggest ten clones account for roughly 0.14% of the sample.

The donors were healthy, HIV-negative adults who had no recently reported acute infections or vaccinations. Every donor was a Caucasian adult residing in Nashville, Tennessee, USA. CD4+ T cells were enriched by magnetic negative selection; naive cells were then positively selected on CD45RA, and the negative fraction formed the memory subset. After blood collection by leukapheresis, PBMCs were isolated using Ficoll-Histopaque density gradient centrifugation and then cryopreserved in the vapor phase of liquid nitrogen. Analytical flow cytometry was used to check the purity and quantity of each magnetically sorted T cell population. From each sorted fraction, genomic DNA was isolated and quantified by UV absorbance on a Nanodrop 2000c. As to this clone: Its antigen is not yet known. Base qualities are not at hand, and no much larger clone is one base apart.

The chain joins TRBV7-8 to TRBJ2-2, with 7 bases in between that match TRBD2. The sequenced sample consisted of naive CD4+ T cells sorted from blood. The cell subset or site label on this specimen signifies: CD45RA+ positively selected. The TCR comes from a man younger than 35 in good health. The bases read TGTGCCAGCAGCTTGAGGGAGGGAGGCACCGGGGAGCTGTTTTTT. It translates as CASSLREGGTGELFF.